This entry is about one T cell receptor beta chain. What it binds is unknown. This may arise from a read error, as a much more abundant clone is one base away. This same CDR3 is encoded by further DNA sequences in the sample. Germline values: CDR1 SEHNR, CDR2 FQNEAQ (reference sequence). V gave up 1 base and J gave up 7 bases; unmatched junction bases: 2. The CDR3 loop spans 15 amino acids. Every donor, a Caucasian adult, lived in Nashville, Tennessee. Repertoires were generated with immunoSEQ multiplex PCR, while TCRdb's copy carries only in-frame clones and drops some. This table has 2 million or so clones, 90% to 95% appearing once. This entry belongs to a study of shared clonotypes between healthy human individuals. The study's findings and limits: Compared with clonotypes that all four donors shared, non-shared clonotypes had lower generation probabilities.

The source is a man between 18 and 35 years old in good health. The sample was naive CD4+ T cells sorted from blood. As for subset: CD45RA+ positively selected. V gene TRBV7-9 combines with J gene TRBJ1-6, with 9 nucleotides matching TRBD1. The CDR3 sequence: CASSLGTGVNSPLHF. CDR3 nucleotides: TGTGCCAGCAGCTTAGGGACAGGGGTAAATTCACCCCTCCACTTT.